Sequencing of this T cell receptor (beta chain) was carried out in a study of T cell responses to AZD1222 COVID-19 vaccine. The CDR3 contains 13 residues. In germline, CDR1 is SNHLY, CDR2 FYNNEI. V lost 5 bases and J lost 0, with 5 bases in between. Profiling relied on immunoSEQ multiplex PCR, and the TCRdb table lists in-frame clones only, not all of them. The sample lists 150,000 to 200,000 clones; 80% to 90% were seen once. This clone has only a few counts. No antigen is known for it. General study results and limits: Nearly half of the spike-specific TCRs reportedly recognize variant regions that carry no mutations. Spike regions recognized by vaccine-associated CD4 TCRs spanned the protein, led by 160-218 and 743-854.

The sequence came from an adult in good health. Sequences were derived from peripheral blood, sampled on day 0 of MenACWY control vaccination. V gene TRBV2 combines with J gene TRBJ1-3, with D uncertain. The CDR3 sequence: CASSPVSGNTIYF. CDR3 bases: TGTGCCAGCAGTCCGGTCTCTGGAAACACCATATATTTT. Full variable domain (missing parts from reference TRBV2 and TRBJ1-3): EPEVTQTPSHQVTQMGQEVILRCVPISNHLYFYWYRQILGQKVEFLVSFYNNEISEKSEIFDDQFSVERPDGSNFTLKIRSTKLEDSAMYFCASSPVSGNTIYFGEGSWLTVV.